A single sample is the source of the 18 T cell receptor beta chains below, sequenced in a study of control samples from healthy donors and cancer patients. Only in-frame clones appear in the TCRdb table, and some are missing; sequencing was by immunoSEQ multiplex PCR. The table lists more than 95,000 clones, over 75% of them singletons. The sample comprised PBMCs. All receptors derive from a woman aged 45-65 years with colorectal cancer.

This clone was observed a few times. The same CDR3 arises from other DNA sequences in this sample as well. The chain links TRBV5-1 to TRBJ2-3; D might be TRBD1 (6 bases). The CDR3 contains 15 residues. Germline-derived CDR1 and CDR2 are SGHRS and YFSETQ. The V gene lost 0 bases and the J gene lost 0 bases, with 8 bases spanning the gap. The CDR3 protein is CASSLVGASTDTQYF. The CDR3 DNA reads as TGCGCCAGCAGCTTGGTGGGGGCGAGCACAGATACGCAGTATTTT.

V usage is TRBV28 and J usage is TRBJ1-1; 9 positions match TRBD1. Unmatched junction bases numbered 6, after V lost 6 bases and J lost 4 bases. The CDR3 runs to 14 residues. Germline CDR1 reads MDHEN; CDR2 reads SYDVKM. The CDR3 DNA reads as TGTGCCAGCAGGACAGGGGGGCTAGTCACTGAAGCTTTCTTT. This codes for CASRTGGLVTEAFF.

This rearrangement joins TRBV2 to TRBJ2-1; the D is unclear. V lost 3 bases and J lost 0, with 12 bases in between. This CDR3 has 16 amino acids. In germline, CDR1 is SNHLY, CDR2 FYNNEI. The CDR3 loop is CASSEVFTSSYNEQFF. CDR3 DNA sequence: TGTGCCAGCAGTGAGGTTTTCACGAGCTCCTACAATGAGCAGTTCTTC.

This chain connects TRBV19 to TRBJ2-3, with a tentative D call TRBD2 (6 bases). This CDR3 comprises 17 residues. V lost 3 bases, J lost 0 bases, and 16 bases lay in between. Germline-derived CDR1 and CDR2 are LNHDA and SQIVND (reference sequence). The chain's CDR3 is CASSITAGRPSTDTQYF. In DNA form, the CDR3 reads TGTGCCAGTAGTATTACCGCGGGGAGGCCTAGCACAGATACGCAGTATTTT.

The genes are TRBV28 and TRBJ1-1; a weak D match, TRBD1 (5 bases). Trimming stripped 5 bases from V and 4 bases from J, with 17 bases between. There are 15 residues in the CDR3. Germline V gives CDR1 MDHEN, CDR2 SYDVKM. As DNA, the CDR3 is TGTGCCAGCAGTACCCAACGGGGCGCGGGCACTGAAGCTTTCTTT. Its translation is CASSTQRGAGTEAFF. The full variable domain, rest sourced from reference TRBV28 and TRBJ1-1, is DVKVTQSSRYLVKRTGEKVFLECVQDMDHENMFWYRQDPGLGLRLIYFSYDVKMKEKGDIPEGYSVSREKKERFSLILESASTNQTSMYLCASSTQRGAGTEAFFGQGTRLTVV.

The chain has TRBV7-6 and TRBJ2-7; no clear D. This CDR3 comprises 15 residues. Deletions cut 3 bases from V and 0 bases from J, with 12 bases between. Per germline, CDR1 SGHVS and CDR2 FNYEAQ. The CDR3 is CASSFGQSLSYEQYF. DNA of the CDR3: TGTGCCAGCAGCTTCGGTCAATCCCTCTCCTACGAGCAGTACTTC.

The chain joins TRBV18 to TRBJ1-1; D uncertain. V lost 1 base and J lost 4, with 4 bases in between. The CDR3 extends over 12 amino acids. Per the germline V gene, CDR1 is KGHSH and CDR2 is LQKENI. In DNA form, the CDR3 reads TGTGCCAGCTCACCACTCCTCACTGAAGCTTTCTTT. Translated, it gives CASSPLLTEAFF.

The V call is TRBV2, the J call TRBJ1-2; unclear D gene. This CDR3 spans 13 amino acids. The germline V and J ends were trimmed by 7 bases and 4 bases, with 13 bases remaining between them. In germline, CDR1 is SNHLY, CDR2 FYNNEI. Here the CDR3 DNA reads TGTGCCAGCACGAACACTTCCTTCTATGGCTACACCTTC. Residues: CASTNTSFYGYTF.

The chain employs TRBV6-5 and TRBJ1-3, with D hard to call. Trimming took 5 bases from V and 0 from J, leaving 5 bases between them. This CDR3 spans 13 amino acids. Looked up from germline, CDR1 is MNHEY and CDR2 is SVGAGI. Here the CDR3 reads CASSKGSGNTIYF. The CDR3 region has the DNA TGTGCCAGCAGTAAGGGCTCTGGAAACACCATATATTTT.

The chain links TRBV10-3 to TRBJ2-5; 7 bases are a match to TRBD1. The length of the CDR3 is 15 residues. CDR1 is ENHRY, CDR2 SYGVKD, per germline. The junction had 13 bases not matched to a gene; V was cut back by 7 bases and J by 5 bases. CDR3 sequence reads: CAITAEGTASETQYF. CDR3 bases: TGTGCCATCACCGCTGAGGGGACAGCGTCCGAGACCCAGTACTTC.

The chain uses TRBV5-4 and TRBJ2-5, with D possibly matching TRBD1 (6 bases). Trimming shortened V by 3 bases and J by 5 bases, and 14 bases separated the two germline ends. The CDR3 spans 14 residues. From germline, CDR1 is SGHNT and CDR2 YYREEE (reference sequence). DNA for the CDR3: TGTGCCAGCAGCTCCCAACAGGGTTCCGAGACCCAGTACTTC. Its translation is CASSSQQGSETQYF.

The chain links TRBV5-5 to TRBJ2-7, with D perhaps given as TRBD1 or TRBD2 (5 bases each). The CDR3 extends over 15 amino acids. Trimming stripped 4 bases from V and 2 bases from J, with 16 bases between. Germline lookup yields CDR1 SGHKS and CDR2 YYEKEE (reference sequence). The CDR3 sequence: CASSADYWDPYEQYF. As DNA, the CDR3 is TGTGCCAGCAGCGCAGACTACTGGGACCCCTACGAGCAGTACTTC.

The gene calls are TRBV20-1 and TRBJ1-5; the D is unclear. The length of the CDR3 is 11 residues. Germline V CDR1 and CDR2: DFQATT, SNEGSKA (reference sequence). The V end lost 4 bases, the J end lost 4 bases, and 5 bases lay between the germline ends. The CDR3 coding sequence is TGCAGTGCTACCCGTAATCAGCCCCAGCATTTT. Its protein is CSATRNQPQHF.

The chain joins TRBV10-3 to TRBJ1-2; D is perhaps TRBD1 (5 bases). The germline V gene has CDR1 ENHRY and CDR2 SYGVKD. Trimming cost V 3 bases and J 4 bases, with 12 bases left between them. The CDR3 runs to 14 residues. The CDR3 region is CAISEGQGIYGYTF. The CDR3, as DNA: TGTGCCATCAGTGAAGGTCAGGGAATCTATGGCTACACCTTC.

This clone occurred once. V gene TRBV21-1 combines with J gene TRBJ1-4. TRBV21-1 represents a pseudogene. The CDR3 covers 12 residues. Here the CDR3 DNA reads TGTGCCAGCACTCGGAGGGGAGAAAAACTGTTTTTT. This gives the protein CASTRRGEKLFF.

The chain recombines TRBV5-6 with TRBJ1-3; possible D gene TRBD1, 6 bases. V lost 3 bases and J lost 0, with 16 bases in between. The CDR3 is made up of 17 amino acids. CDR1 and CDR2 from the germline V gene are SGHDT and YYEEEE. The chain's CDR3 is CASSSSEQGYSGNTIYF. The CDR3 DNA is TGTGCCAGCAGCTCGAGCGAACAGGGATACTCTGGAAACACCATATATTTT.

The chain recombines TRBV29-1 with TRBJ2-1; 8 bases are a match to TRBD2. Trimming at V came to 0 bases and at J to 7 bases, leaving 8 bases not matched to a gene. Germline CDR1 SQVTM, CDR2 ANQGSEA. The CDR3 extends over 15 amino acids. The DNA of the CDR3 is TGCAGCGTTGAAGACGGGACTAGGCGTTGGAATGAGCAGTTCTTC. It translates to CSVEDGTRRWNEQFF.

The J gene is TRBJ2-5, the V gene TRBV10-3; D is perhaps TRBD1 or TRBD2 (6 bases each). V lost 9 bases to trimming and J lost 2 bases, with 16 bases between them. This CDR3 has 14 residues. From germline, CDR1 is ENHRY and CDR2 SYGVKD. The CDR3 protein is CAIGGQGNQETQYF. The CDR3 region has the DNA TGTGCCATAGGGGGGCAGGGTAATCAAGAGACCCAGTACTTC.